This T cell receptor beta chain was recorded in a study of siplizumab effects on memory and regulatory T cells. Broader study findings: Naive versus memory phenotype went unassigned for roughly 75-96% of proliferating CD4+ or CD8+ clones. Unstimulated naive T cells seemed to show more diversity than memory cells did, and they also seemed to be among the major contributors to the alloresponse.

TCRdb's table, derived via immunoSEQ multiplex PCR, lists solely in-frame clones and lacks some. The sample includes around 87,000 clones, 75% to 90% seen only once; the top ten take roughly 15%. With regard to this clone: Its target is not known.

CDR3 length: 12 residues. V was clipped by 0 bases and J by 15 bases, with 12 bases between them. Germline V gene lookup returns CDR1 SNHLY and CDR2 FYNNEI. This sequence joins TRBV2 and TRBJ2-1; TRBD2 is a possible D gene (6 bases). The receptor comes from a human donor in good health. The specimen sequenced was CD4+ T cells sorted from blood. Here the CDR3 reads CASSEARGYPFF. The CDR3 bases are TGTGCCAGCAGTGAAGCGCGGGGCTATCCGTTCTTC.